The clone carrying this TCR beta chain was detected only a few times. The data were obtained in a study of blood T cell repertoires in COVID-19. Study at large: Samples representing acute and convalescent COVID-19 were sourced from the United States, Italy and Spain. PBMCs, B-cell-depleted T cells, or T cells were the source of the cDNA or gDNA that made up the material.

Germline V gene lookup returns CDR1 SEHNR and CDR2 FQNEAQ (reference sequence). The CDR3 totals 14 residues. Trimming took 1 base from V and 4 from J, leaving 10 bases between them. Original analysis: Reference gene primer amplification in the assay estimated nucleated cell counts. Sequenced by immunoSEQ multiplex PCR; TCRdb stores in-frame clones only, minus some. V and J calls and clone size come straight from that table; D and trimming were deduced from the DNA. The sample holds about 120,000 clones, 60% to 85% seen once. Specimen: peripheral blood. This TCR derives from a man between 65 and 85 years old with acute or convalescent COVID-19. The chain employs TRBV7-9 and TRBJ1-1; D unclear. CDR3: CASSLVGEGTEAFF. The CDR3 region has the DNA TGTGCCAGCAGCTTAGTGGGAGAAGGCACTGAAGCTTTCTTT.